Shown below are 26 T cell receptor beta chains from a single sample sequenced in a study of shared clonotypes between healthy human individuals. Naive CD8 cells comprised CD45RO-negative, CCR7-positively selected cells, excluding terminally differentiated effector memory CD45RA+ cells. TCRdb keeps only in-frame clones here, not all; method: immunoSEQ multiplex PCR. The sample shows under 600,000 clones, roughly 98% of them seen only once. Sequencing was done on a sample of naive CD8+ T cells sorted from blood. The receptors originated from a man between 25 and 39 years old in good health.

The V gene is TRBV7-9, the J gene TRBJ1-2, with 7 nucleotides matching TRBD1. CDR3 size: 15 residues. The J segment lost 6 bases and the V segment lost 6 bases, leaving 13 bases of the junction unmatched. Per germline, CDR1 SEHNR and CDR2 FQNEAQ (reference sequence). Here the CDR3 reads CASSLENRGRDGYTF. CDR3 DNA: TGTGCCAGCAGTCTGGAGAACAGGGGACGGGATGGCTACACCTTC.

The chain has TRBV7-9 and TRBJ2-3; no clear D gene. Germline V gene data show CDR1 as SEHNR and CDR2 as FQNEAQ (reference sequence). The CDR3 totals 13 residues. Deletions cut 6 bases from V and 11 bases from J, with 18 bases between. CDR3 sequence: CASRVHDALGQYF. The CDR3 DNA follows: TGTGCCAGCAGAGTTCACGACGCCTTAGGGCAGTATTTT. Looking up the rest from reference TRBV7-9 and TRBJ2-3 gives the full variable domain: DTGVSQNPRHKITKRGQNVTFRCDPISEHNRLYWYRQTLGQGPEFLTYFQNEAQLEKSRLLSDRFSAERPKGSFSTLEIQRTEQGDSAMYLCASRVHDALGQYFGPGTRLTVL.

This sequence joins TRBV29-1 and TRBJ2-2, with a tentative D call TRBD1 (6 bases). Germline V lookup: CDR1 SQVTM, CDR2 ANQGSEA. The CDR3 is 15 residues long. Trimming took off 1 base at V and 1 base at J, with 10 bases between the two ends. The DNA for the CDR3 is TGCAGCGTTGAAGTGGGGGCCCTGAACACCGGGGAGCTGTTTTTT. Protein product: CSVEVGALNTGELFF.

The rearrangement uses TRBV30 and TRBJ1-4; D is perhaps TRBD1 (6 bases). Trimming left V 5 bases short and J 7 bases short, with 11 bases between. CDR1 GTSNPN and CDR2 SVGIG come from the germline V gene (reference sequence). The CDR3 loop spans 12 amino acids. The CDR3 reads CAWALQGEKLFF. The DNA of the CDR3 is TGTGCCTGGGCTCTACAGGGTGAAAAACTGTTTTTT.

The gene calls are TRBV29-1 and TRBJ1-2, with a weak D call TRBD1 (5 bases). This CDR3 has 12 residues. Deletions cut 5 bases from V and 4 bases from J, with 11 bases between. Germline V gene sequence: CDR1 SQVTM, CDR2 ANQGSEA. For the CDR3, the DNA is TGCAGCGTTCCTTCCGACAGCTATGGCTACACCTTC. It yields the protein CSVPSDSYGYTF. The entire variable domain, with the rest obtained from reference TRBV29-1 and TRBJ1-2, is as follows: SAVISQKPSRDICQRGTSLTIQCQVDSQVTMMFWYRQQPGQSLTLIATANQGSEATYESGFVIDKFPISRPNLTFSTLTVSNMSPEDSSIYLCSVPSDSYGYTFGSGTRLTVV.

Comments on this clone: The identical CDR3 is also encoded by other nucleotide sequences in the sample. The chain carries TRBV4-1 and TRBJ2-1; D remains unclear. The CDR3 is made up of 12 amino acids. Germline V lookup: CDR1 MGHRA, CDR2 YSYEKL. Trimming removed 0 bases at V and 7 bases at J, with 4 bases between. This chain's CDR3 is CASSQDLNEQFF. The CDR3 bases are TGCGCCAGCAGCCAAGATCTGAATGAGCAGTTCTTC.

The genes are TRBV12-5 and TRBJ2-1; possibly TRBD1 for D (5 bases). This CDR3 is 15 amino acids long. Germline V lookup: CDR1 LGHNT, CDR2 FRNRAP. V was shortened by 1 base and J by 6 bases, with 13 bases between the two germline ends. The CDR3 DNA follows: TGTGCTAGTGGTTTGGGGCAGGGTGTTCGCAATGAGCAGTTCTTC. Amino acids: CASGLGQGVRNEQFF.

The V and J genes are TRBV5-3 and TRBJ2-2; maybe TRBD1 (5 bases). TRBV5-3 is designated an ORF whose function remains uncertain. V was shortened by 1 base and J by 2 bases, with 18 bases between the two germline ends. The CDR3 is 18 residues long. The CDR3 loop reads CARSLMGLGSCNTGELFF. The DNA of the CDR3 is TGTGCCAGAAGCTTGATGGGGCTCGGATCTTGTAACACCGGGGAGCTGTTTTTT.

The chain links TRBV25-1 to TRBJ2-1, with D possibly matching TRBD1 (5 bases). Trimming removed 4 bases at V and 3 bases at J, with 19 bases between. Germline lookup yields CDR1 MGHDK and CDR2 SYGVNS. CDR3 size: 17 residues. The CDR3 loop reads CASSAEDIPQFYNEQFF. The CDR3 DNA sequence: TGTGCCAGCAGTGCCGAGGACATTCCACAGTTCTACAATGAGCAGTTCTTC.

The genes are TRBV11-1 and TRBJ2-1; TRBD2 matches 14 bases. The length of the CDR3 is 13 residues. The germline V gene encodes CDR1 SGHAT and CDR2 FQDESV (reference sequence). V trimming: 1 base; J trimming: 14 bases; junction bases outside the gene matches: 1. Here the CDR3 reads CASSLGLAGGEFF. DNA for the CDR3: TGTGCCAGCAGCTTAGGACTAGCGGGAGGGGAGTTCTTC.

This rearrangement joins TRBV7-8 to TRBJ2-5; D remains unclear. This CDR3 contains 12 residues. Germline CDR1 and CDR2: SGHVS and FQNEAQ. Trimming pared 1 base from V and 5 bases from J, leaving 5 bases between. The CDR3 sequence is CASSLVVETQYF. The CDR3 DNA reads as TGTGCCAGCAGCTTAGTAGTGGAGACCCAGTACTTC.

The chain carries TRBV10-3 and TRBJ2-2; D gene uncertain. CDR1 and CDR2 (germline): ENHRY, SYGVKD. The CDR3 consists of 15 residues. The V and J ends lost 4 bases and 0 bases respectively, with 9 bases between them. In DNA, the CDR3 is TGTGCCATCAGTGTGGGCGGTGCGAACACCGGGGAGCTGTTTTTT. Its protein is CAISVGGANTGELFF.

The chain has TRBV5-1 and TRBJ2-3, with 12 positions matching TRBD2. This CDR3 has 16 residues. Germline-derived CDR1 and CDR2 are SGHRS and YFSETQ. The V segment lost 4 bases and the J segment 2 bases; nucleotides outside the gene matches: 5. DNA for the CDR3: TGCGCCAGCAGCCGCGGACTAGCGGGAACCACAGATACGCAGTATTTT. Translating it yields CASSRGLAGTTDTQYF.

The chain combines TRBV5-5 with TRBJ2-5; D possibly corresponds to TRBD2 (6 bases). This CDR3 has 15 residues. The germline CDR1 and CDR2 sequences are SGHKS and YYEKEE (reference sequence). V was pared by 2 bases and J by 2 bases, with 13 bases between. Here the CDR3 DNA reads TGTGCCAGCAGCTTTTTTCCGGGAGATCAAGAGACCCAGTACTTC. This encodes CASSFFPGDQETQYF.

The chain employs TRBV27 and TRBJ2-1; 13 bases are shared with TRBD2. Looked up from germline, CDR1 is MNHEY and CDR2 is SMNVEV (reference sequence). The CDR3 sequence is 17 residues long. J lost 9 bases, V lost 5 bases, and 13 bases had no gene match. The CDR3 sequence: CASSPSPGLAGAGEQFF. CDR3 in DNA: TGTGCCAGCAGTCCCTCACCCGGACTAGCGGGAGCGGGTGAGCAGTTCTTC.

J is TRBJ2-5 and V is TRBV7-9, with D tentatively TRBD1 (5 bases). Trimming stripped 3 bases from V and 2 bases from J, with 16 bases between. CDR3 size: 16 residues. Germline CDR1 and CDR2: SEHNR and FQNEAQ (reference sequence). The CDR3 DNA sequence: TGTGCCAGCAGCTTCCTTTCAGGGCTAAGGCAAGAGACCCAGTACTTC. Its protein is CASSFLSGLRQETQYF.

CDR3 protein: CASSPWDRGGGGYTF. DNA for the CDR3: TGCGCCAGCAGCCCCTGGGACAGGGGTGGCGGTGGCTACACCTTC. This chain joins TRBV5-1 and TRBJ1-2; 10 positions agree with TRBD1. The CDR3 length is 15 residues. Trimming removed 4 bases from V and 7 bases from J; junction bases left unmatched: 10. The germline V gene encodes CDR1 SGHRS and CDR2 YFSETQ.

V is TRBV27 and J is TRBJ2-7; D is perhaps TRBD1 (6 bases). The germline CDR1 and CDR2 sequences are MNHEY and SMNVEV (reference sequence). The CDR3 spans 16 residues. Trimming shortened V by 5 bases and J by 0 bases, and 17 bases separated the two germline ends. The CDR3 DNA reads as TGTGCCAGCAGTCCCATGGACAGTTCGAGCTCCTACGAGCAGTACTTC. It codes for CASSPMDSSSSYEQYF.

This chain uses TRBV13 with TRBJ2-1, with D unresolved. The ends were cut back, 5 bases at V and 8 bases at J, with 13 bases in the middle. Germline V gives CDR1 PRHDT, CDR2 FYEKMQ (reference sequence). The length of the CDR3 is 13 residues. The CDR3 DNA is TGTGCCAGCAGCCCTACAATCGACTATGAGCAGTTCTTC. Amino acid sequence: CASSPTIDYEQFF.

This chain's CDR3 is CASSQGGLAGGPYNEQFF. The CDR3 nucleotides read TGCGCCAGCAGCCAAGGGGGACTAGCGGGAGGGCCCTACAATGAGCAGTTCTTC. The V call is TRBV4-1, the J call TRBJ2-1, with TRBD2 identical over 16 bases. V was pared by 1 base and J by 2 bases, with 2 bases of the junction left unmatched. Germline lookup yields CDR1 MGHRA and CDR2 YSYEKL. The CDR3 is 18 amino acids.

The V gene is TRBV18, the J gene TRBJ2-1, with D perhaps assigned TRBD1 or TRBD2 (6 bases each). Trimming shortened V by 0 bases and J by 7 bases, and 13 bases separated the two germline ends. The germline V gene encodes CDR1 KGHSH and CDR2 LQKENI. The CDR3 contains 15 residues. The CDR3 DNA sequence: TGTGCCAGCTCACCACCTTCGGGGGCTCAGAATGAGCAGTTCTTC. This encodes CASSPPSGAQNEQFF.

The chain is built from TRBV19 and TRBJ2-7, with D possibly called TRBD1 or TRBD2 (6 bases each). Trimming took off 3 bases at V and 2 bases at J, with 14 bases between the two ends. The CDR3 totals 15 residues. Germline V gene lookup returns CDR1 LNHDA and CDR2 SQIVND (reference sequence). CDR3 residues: CASSIGGRGTYEQYF. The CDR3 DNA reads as TGTGCCAGTAGTATTGGGGGGCGCGGGACCTACGAGCAGTACTTC. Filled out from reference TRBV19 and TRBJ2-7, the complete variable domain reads DGGITQSPKYLFRKEGQNVTLSCEQNLNHDAMYWYRQDPGQGLRLIYYSQIVNDFQKGDIAEGYSVSREKKESFPLTVTSAQKNPTAFYLCASSIGGRGTYEQYFGPGTRLTVT.

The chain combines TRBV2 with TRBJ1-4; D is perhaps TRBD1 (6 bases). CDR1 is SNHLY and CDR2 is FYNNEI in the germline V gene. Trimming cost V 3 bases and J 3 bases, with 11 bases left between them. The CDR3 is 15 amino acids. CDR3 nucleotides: TGTGCCAGCAGTGATCCCAAGGGGGCTAATGAAAAACTGTTTTTT. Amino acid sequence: CASSDPKGANEKLFF.

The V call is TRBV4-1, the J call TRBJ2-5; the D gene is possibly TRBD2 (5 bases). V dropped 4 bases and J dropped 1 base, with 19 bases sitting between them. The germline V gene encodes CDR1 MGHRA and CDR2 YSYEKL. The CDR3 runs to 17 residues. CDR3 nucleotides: TGCGCCAGCAGCCTTCTTACGGGGTCGCCCTTCCAAGAGACCCAGTACTTC. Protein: CASSLLTGSPFQETQYF.

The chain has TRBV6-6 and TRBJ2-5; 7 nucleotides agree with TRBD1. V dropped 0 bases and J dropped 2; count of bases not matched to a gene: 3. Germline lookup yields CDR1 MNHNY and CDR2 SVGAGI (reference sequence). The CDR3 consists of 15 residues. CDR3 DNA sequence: TGTGCCAGCAGTTACTCCGGACAGGAACAAGAGACCCAGTACTTC. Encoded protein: CASSYSGQEQETQYF.

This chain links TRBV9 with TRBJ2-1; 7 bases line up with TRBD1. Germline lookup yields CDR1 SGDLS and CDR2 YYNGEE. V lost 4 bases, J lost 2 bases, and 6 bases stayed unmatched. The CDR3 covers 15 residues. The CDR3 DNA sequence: TGTGCCAGCAGCCCGAAAGGGGGCGCCTACAATGAGCAGTTCTTC. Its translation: CASSPKGGAYNEQFF.